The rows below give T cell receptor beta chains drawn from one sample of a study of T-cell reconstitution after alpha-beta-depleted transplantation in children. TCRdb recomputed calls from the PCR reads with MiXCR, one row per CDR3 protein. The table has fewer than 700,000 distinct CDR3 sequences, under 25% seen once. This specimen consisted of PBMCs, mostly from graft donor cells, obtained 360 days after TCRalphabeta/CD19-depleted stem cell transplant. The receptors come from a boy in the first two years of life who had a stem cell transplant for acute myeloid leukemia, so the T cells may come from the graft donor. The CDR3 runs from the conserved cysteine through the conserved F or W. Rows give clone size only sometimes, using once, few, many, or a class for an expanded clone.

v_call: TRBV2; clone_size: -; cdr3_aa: CATVPGLAGNEQFF
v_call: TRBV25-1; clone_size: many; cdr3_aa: CASSDRGRARDTQYF
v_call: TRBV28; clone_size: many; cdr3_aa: CASTLGTFNYGYTF
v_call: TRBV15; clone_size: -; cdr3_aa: CATPPRLCYSNQPQHF
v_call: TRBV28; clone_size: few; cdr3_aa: CASSLRRGSNQPQHF
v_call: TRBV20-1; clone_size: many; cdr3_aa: CSAPSDRAPYEQYF
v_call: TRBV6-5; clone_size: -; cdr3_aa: CASSYFGQGETQYF
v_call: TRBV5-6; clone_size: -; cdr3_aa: CASSLGLEPEAFF
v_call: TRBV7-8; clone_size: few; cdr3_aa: CASSLVDTRSTEAFF
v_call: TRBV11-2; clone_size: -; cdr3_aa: CASSLTIRLAGGRKDTQYF
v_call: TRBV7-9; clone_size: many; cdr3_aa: CASTPWESNAFF
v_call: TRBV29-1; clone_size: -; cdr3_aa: CSARDRGSEQYF
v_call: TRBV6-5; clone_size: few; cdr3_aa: CASSYRRTGNTGELFF
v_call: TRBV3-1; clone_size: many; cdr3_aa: CASSPDASGGSDTQYF
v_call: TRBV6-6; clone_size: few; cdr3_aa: CASRGLPYTEAFF
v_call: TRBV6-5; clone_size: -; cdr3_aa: CASSYSSGYQPQHF
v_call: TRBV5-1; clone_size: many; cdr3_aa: CASSLERGHNEQFF
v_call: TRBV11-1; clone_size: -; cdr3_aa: CASSLARSYRVTGTEAFF
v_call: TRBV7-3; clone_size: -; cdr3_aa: CASSLSDADEQYF
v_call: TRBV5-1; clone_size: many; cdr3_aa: CASCTMGTGANVLTF
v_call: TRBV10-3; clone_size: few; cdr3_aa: CAAGTSNTEAFF
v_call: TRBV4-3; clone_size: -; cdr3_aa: CASSQETLSATEAFF
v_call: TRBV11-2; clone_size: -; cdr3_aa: CASSLEGTSGGFDTQYF
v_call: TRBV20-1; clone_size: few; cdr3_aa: CSAPQGWGNQPQHF
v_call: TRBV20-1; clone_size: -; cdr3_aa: CSARLGRGQPQHF
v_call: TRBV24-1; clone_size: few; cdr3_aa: CATSDAGIRTDTQYF
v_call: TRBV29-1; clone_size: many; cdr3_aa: CSVEGVRYLGWETQYF
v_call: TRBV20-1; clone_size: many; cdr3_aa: CSALGGTQYF
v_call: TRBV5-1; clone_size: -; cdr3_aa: CASSFSGQRNEKLFF
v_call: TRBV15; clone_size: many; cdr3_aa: CATSMDRATYNEQFF
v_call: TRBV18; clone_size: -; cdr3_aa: CASSPQAGGSETQYF
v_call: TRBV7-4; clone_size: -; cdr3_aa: CASSLGQGTTNEKLFF
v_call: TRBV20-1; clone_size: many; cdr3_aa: CSARGGTAYEKLFF
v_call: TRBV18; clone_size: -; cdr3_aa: CASSPLDGLGQETQYF
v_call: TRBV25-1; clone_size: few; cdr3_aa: CASSASLAGGYEQYF
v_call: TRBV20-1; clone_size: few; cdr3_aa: CSARGTRGNQPQHF
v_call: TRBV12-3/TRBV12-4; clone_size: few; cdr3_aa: CASSSRGPKTDTQYF
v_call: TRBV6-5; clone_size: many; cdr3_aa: CASSPGQGWEKLFF
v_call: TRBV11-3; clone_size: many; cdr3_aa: CASSPRKAWGDNEQFF
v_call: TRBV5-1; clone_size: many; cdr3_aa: CASSLSWVGGSTDTQYF
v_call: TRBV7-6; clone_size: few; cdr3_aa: CASSLLAGTSGELFF
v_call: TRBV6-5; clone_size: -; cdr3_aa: CASSYSRVRGNQPQHF
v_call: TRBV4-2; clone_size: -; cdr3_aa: CASSPRGGGRYNEQFF
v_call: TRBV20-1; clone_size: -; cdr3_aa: CSARQGSPGNTIYF
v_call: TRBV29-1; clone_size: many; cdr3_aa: CSVEGQGYTGELFF
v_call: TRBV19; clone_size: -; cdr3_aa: CASSYRDQYRYEQYF
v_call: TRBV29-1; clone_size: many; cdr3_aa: CSVGSRMGTEAFF
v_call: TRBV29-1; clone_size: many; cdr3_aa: CSVQGGYEQYF
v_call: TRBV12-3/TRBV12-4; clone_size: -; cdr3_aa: CASIRQGVTDTQYF
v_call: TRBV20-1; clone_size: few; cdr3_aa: CSAMMTYTGELFF
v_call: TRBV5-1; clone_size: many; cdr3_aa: CASSWTGANNEQFF
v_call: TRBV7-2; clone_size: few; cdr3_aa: CASSASGQIYNEQFF